This T cell receptor (beta chain) was sequenced for a study of cytomegalovirus exposure and HLA in healthy donors. In the case of this clone: The target antigen is unknown.

PCR was performed using 60 Vbeta and 13 Jbeta primers. Repertoires were generated with immunoSEQ multiplex PCR, while TCRdb's copy carries only in-frame clones and drops some. The sample holds roughly 100,000 clones, around 75% seen once. Despite likely unrecorded immune exposures, the donors were nominally healthy at the time of sampling. The CDR3 is made up of 13 amino acids. Germline CDR1 and CDR2: MGHRA and YSYEKL. Trimming at V came to 5 bases and at J to 6 bases, leaving 5 bases not matched to a gene. Study-wide points: Later work associated 16,951 TCR beta sequences with HLA alleles at 0.05 false discovery rate. Indistinguishable V segments such as TRBV6-2 and TRBV6-3 were excluded. Most TCR beta V segments were productive about 90% or about 30% of the time in an earlier analysis.

This clonotype was sampled from a man aged 40-49 years in good health and CMV-seronegative. The V call is TRBV4-1, the J call TRBJ1-1, with TRBD1 matching 8 bases. The specimen was PBMCs. CDR3 in amino acids: CASSRTGLAEAFF. The CDR3 DNA sequence: TGCGCCAGCAGCAGGACAGGGTTGGCTGAAGCTTTCTTT.